This TCR beta chain was obtained from a study of cytomegalovirus exposure and HLA in healthy donors. Study overall: One earlier analysis, a look at 200 million or so T cells, found some 110 million unique TCR beta sequences.

Trimming left V 5 bases short and J 9 bases short, with 8 bases between. CDR1 MNHNY and CDR2 SVGAGI come from the germline V gene (reference sequence). This CDR3 has 11 amino acids. 13 Jbeta primers and 60 Vbeta primers were used for the PCR. Methods used by the authors: In a later analysis, some 10 million of 65 million to 90 million unique beta chains occurred in at least two donors. TCRdb's table, derived via immunoSEQ multiplex PCR, lists solely in-frame clones and lacks some. V and J calls plus clone size are reproduced from that table; the DNA served to infer D and trimming. Of just over 95,000 clones listed, approximately 77% were seen once; the top ten hold approximately 4.4%.

The sequenced sample was PBMCs. The sequence was obtained from a woman aged 40 to 50 in good health and CMV-seronegative. The chain has TRBV6-6 and TRBJ2-1, with D perhaps matching TRBD1 (5 bases). CDR3 nucleotide sequence: TGTGCCAGCAGTACAGGTCTTGAGCAGTTCTTC. This translates into CASSTGLEQFF.